This T cell receptor beta chain was observed in a study of blood T cell repertoires in COVID-19. Participants were aged about 18 to 89 years from roughly 26 US areas. Recovered status applied to Cohort 3 donors who had two consecutive negative PCRs. It also applied to those with clearance or with symptom resolution. Sequenced by immunoSEQ multiplex PCR; TCRdb stores in-frame clones only, minus some. The sample lists about 310,000 clones; roughly 90% were seen once. The sequenced sample consisted of PBMCs or T cells enriched from blood (not recorded which). This receptor was obtained from a woman in her 40s who had recovered from COVID-19.

The CDR3 loop reads CASSENGEDTQYF. Written as DNA, the CDR3 is TGTGCCAGCAGTGAAAACGGGGAAGATACGCAGTATTTT. V is TRBV6-1 and J is TRBJ2-3, with D maybe TRBD2 (5 bases). Trimming removed 2 bases at V and 5 bases at J, with 8 bases between. The CDR3 is 13 amino acids. From germline, CDR1 is MNHNS and CDR2 SASEGT.